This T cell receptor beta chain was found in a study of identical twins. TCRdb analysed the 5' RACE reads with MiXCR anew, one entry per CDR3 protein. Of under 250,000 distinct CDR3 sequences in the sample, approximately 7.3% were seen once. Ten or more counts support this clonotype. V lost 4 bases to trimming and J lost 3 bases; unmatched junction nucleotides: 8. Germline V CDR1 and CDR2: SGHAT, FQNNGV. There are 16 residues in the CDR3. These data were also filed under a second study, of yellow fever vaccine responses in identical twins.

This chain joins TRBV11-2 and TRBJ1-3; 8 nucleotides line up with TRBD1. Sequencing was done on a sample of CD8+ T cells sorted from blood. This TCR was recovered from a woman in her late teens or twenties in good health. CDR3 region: CASSSLRGLRGNTIYF. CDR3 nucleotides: TGTGCCAGCAGCTCCCTCAGGGGGCTTCGTGGAAACACCATATATTTT. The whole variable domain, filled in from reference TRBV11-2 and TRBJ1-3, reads EAGVAQSPRYKIIEKRQSVAFWCNPISGHATLYWYQQILGQGPKLLIQFQNNGVVDDSQLPKDRFSAERLKGVDSTLKIQPAKLEDSAVYLCASSSLRGLRGNTIYFGEGSWLTVV.